Shown below are 5 T cell receptor beta chains from a single sample sequenced in a study of T-cell memory formation after mild COVID-19. Using its own MiXCR run on the 5' RACE reads, TCRdb lists one record per CDR3 protein. The sample shows approximately 290,000 distinct CDR3 sequences, 7.5% to 9.5% of them seen only once. The sample comprised PBMCs or a T cell subset sorted from them (not recorded which). Every receptor here comes from a man younger than 35 who had mild COVID-19 (a few samples of this study predate the infection). Cell type and time point are not known.

This clonotype was seen more than once but under ten times. The V call is TRBV20-1, the J call TRBJ1-5; possible D gene TRBD1, 5 bases. V was pared by 2 bases and J by 5 bases, with 13 bases between. The CDR3 is 14 amino acids. Germline V gene data show CDR1 as DFQATT and CDR2 as SNEGSKA (reference sequence). The CDR3, as DNA: TGCAGTGCTAGACCTCCTTCGGGGGATCAGCCCCAGCATTTT. Translating it yields CSARPPSGDQPQHF.

In its sample, this clonotype was seen a few times. The V gene is TRBV5-1, the J gene TRBJ2-1, with D unclear. V was cut by 4 bases and J by 7 bases, with 9 bases left in between. The CDR3 runs to 12 residues. Germline assignment: CDR1 SGHRS and CDR2 YFSETQ. CDR3 amino acids: CASSRTENEQFF. The CDR3 DNA follows: TGCGCCAGCAGCCGTACCGAGAATGAGCAGTTCTTC.

This clonotype came up a few times. The chain uses TRBV5-1 and TRBJ1-2; no clear D. This CDR3 has 14 amino acids. The V gene's germline CDR1 is SGHRS and CDR2 YFSETQ. The V gene lost 4 bases and the J gene lost 1 base, with 11 bases spanning the gap. The CDR3 coding sequence is TGCGCCAGCAGCCTCGGGAAGAGTAACTATGGCTACACCTTC. This sequence encodes CASSLGKSNYGYTF.

This clonotype was counted only a few times. The chain recombines TRBV11-1 with TRBJ2-1, with 9 nucleotides matching TRBD1. The V and J ends lost 5 bases and 13 bases, in that order; junction bases with no gene match: 18. CDR3 length: 16 residues. CDR1 is SGHAT and CDR2 is FQDESV in the germline V gene (reference sequence). Here the CDR3 reads CASSPLHGPGQGTQFF. As DNA, the CDR3 is TGTGCCAGCAGCCCTCTCCATGGCCCGGGACAGGGTACACAGTTCTTC. Based on the CDR3 plus reference TRBV11-1 and TRBJ2-1, the full variable domain is EAEVAQSPRYKITEKSQAVAFWCDPISGHATLYWYRQILGQGPELLVQFQDESVVDDSQLPKDRFSAERLKGVDSTLKIQPAELGDSAMYLCASSPLHGPGQGTQFFGPGTRLTVL.

This clonotype was recorded a few times. The V and J genes are TRBV5-1 and TRBJ2-2; 7 bases align to TRBD1. The CDR3 is 14 residues long. In germline, CDR1 is SGHRS, CDR2 YFSETQ. V dropped 9 bases and J dropped 4; count of bases not matched to a gene: 9. The CDR3 bases are TGCGCCACCATGACAGGGTCCGTCACCGGGGAGCTGTTTTTT. Amino acid sequence: CATMTGSVTGELFF.